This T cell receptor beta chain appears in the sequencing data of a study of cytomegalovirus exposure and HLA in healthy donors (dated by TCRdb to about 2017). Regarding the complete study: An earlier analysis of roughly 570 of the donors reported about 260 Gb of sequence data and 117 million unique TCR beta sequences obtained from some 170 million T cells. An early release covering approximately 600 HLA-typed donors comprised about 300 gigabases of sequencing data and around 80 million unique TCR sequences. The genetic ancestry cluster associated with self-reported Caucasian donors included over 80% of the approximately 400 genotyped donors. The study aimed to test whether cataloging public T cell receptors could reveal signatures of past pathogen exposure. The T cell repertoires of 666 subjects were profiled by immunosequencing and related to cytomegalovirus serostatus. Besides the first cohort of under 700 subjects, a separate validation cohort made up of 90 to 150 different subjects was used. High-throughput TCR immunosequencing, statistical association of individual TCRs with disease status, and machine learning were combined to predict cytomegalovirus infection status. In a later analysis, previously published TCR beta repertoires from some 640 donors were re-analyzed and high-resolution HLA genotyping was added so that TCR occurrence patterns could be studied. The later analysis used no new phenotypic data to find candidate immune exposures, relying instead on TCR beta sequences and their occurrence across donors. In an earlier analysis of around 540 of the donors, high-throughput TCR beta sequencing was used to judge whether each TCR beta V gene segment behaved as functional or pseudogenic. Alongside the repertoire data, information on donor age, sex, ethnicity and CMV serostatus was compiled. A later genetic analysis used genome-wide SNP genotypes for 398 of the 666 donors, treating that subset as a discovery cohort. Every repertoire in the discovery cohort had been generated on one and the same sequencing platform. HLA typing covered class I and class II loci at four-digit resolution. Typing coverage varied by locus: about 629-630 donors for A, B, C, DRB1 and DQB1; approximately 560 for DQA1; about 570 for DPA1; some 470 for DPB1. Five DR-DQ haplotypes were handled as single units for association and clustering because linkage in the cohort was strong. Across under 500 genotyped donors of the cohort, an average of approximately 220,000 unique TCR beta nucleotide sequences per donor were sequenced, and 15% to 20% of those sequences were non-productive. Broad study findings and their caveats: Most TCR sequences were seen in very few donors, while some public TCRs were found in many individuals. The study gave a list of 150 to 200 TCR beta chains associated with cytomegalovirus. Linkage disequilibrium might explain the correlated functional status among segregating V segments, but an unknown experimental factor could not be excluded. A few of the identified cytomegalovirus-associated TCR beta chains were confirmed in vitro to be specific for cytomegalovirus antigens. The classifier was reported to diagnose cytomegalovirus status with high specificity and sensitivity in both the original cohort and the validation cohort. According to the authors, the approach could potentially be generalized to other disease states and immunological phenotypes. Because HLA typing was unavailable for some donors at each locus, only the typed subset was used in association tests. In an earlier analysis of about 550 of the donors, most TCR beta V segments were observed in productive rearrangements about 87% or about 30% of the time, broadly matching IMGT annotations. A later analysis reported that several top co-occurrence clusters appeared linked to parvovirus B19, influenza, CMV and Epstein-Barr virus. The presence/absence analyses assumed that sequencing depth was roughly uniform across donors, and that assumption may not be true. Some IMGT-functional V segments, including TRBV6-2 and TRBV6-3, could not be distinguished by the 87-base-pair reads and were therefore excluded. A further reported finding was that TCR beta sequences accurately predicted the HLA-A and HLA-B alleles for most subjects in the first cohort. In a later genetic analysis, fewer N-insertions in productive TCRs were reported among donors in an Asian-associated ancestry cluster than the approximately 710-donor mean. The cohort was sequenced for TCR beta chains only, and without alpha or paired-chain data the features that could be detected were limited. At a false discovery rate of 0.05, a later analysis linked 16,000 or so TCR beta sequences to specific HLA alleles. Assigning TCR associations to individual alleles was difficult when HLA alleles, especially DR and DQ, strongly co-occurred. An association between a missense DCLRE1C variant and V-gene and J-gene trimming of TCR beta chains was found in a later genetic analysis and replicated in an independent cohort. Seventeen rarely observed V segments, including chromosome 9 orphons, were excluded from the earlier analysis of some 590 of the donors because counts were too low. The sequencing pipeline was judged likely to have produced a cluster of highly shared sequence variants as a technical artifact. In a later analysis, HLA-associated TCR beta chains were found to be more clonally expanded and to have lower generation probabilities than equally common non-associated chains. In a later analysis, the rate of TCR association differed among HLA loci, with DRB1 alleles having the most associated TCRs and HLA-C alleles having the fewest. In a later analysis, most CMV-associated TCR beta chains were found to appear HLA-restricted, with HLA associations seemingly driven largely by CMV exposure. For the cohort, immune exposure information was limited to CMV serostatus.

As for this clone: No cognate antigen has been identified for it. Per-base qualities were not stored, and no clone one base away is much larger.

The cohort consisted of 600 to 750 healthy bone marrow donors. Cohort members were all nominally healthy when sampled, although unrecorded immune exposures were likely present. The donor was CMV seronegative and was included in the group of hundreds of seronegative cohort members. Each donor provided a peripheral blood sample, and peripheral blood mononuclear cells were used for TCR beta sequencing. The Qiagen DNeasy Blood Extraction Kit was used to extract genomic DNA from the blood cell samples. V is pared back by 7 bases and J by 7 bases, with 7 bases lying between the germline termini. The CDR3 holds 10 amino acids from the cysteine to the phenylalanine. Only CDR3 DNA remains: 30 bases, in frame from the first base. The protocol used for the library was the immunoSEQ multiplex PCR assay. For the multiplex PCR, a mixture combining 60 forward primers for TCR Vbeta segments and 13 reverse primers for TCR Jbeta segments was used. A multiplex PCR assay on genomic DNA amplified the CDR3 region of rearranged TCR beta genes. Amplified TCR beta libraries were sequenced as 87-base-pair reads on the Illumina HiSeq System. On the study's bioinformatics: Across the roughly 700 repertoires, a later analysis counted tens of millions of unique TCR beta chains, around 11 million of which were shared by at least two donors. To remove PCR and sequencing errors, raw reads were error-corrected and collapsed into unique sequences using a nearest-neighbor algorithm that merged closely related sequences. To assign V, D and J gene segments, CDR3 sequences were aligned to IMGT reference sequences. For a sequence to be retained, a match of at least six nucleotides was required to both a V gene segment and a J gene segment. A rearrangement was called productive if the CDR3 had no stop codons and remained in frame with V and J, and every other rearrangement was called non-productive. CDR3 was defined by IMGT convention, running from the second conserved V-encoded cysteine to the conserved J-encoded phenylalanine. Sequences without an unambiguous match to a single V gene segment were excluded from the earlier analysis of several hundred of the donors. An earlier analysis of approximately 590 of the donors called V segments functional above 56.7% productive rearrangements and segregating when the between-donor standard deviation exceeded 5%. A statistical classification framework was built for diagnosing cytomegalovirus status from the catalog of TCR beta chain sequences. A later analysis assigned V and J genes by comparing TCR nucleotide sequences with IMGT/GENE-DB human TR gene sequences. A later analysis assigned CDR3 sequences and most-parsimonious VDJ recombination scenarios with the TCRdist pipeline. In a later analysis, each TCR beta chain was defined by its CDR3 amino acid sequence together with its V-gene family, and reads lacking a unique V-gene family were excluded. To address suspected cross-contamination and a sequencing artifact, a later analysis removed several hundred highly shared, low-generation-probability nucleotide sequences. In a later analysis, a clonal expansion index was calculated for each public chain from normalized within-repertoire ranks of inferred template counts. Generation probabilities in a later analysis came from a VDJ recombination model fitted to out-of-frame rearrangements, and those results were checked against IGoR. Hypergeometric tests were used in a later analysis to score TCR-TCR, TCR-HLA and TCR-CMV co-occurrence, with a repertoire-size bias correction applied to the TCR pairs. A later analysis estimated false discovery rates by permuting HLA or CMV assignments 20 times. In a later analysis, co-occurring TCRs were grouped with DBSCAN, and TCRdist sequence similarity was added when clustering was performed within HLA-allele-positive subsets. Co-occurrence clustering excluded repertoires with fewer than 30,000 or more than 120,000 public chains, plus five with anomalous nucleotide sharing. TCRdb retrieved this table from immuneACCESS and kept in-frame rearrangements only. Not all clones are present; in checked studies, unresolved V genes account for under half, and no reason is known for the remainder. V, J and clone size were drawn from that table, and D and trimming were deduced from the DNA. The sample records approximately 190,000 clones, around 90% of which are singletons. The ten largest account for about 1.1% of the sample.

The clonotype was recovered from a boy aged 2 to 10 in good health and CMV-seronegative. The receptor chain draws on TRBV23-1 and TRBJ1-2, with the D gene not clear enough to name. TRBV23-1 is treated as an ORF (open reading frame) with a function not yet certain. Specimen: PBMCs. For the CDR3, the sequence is CASNYGGYTF. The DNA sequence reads TGCGCCAGCAATTACGGTGGCTACACCTTC.